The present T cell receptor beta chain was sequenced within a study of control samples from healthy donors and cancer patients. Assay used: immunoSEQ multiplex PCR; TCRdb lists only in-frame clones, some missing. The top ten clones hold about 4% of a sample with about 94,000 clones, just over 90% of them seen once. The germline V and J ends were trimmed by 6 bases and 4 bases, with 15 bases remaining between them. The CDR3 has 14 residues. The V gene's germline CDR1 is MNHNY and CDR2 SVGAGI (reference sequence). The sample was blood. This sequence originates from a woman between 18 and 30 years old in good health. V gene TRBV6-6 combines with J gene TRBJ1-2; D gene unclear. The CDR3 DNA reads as TGTGCCAGCAGACGAGACCGGTATTTCTATGGCTACACCTTC. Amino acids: CASRRDRYFYGYTF.